This T cell receptor beta chain derives from a study of Graves' ophthalmopathy and Graves' hyperthyroidism. This clonotype was seen ten or more times. Its specificity is unknown. RNA transcripts were the template, and TCR beta CDR3 regions were amplified from them. First-round RT-PCR used HTBI primers; second-round multiplex PCR followed. Each CDR3 protein is one row after TCRdb ran MiXCR on the multiplex PCR reads. Of under 400,000 distinct CDR3 sequences detected, roughly 15% appear once; the ten largest clones hold around an eighth. The study, taken as a whole, reports: Among expanded thyroid clonotypes above 0.001 frequency, most also occurred in blood.

The sample was peripheral blood. The TCR was taken from an adult man with Graves' ophthalmopathy.

CDR3 coding DNA: TGTGCCAGCAGCTTAGGACTAGGGGGAGAGACCCAGTACTTC. It specifies CASSLGLGGETQYF. V and J are TRBV7-2 and TRBJ2-5; D may be TRBD1 or TRBD2 (6 bases each). Trimming stripped 1 base from V and 4 bases from J, with 10 bases between. The CDR3 spans 14 residues. Germline assignment: CDR1 SGHTA and CDR2 FQGNSA.